The 8 T cell receptor beta chains below all came from one sample that was sequenced in a study of blood T cell repertoires in COVID-19. Data came from immunoSEQ multiplex PCR; TCRdb stores just in-frame clones and leaves some out. The sample includes 250,000 to 300,000 clones, about nine tenths seen only once; the top ten take 2% to 2.5%. The sample consisted of peripheral blood. All receptors derive from a man aged 45-60 years with acute or convalescent COVID-19.

This chain uses TRBV7-9 with TRBJ2-7; TRBD1 matches at 7 bases. Trimming took 5 bases from V and 5 from J; bases not matched to a gene: 12. Germline lookup yields CDR1 SEHNR and CDR2 FQNEAQ (reference sequence). The CDR3 runs to 15 residues. This CDR3 is CASSDRVKGMNEQYF. For the CDR3, the DNA is TGTGCCAGCAGCGACAGGGTGAAAGGTATGAACGAGCAGTACTTC.

The rearrangement uses TRBV23-1 and TRBJ2-4, with 8 bases that match TRBD1. TRBV23-1 qualifies as an ORF whose function is uncertain. J was trimmed by 9 bases and V by 1 base; bases with no gene match: 17. This CDR3 comprises 18 residues. The CDR3 nucleotides read TGCGCCAGCAGTCAATTAAGTATGGCGGGACAGGCCCCTTGCATTCAGTACTTC. This encodes CASSQLSMAGQAPCIQYF.

The V gene is TRBV11-2, the J gene TRBJ2-5; 10 bases map to TRBD1. The CDR3 length is 17 residues. Trimming at V came to 1 base and at J to 2 bases, leaving 7 bases not matched to a gene. CDR1 is SGHAT and CDR2 is FQNNGV in the germline V gene. The CDR3 DNA follows: TGTGCCAGCAGCTTAGGGCCCGGGACAGGGGCGCAAGAGACCCAGTACTTC. Protein product: CASSLGPGTGAQETQYF.

This clone showed up just once. The chain uses TRBV10-2 and TRBJ2-3, with D possibly being TRBD2 (5 bases). The germline V gene encodes CDR1 WSHSY and CDR2 SAAADI. There are 13 residues in the CDR3. Trimming left V 7 bases short and J 2 bases short, with 10 bases between. The CDR3 nucleotides read TGCGCCAGCATGCGGACTCTCACAGATACGCAGTATTTT. It encodes CASMRTLTDTQYF.

This chain connects TRBV9 to TRBJ2-7; the D gene is possibly TRBD1 (6 bases). CDR1 is SGDLS and CDR2 is YYNGEE in the germline V gene. Trimming pared 2 bases from V and 3 bases from J, leaving 9 bases between. The CDR3 is 13 amino acids. The CDR3: CASSVWDNYEQYF. Here the CDR3 DNA reads TGTGCCAGCAGCGTGTGGGACAACTACGAGCAGTACTTC.

This clone was recorded once. This rearrangement joins TRBV3-1 (or the pseudogene TRBV3-2) to TRBJ2-3, with D possibly matching TRBD1 (6 bases). Trimming removed 5 bases at V and 0 bases at J, with 12 bases between. The CDR3 sequence is 15 residues long. Germline assignment: CDR1 LGHDT and CDR2 YNNKEL (reference sequence). The CDR3 here is CASSGGLLSTDTQYF. CDR3 nucleotide sequence: TGTGCCAGCAGCGGGGGCTTACTTAGCACAGATACGCAGTATTTT.

The chain has TRBV6-1 and TRBJ1-2, with D tentatively TRBD1 (6 bases). The CDR3 is 13 amino acids. The germline V gene has CDR1 MNHNS and CDR2 SASEGT. V was pared by 2 bases and J by 4 bases, with 8 bases between. This chain's CDR3 is CASSEIQGYGYTF. CDR3 bases: TGTGCCAGCAGTGAAATACAGGGCTATGGCTACACCTTC.

J is TRBJ1-1 and V is TRBV5-6; D gene uncertain. The CDR3 covers 17 residues. The germline CDR1 and CDR2 sequences are SGHDT and YYEEEE. V gave up 2 bases and J gave up 2 bases, with 19 bases separating them. CDR3 sequence reads: CASSFAGSVRYNTEAFF. CDR3 nucleotides: TGTGCCAGCAGCTTCGCCGGGTCTGTAAGGTACAACACTGAAGCTTTCTTT.